What follows are 20 T cell receptor beta chains derived from one specimen sequenced in a study of breast tumors, draining lymph nodes, adjacent tissues. Each CDR3 protein gets one entry after TCRdb re-called the multiplex PCR reads with MiXCR. This sample has some 150,000 distinct CDR3 sequences, with approximately 20% found just once. Samples came from axillary lymph nodes draining the breast cancer. Sequencing input: axillary lymph node tissue. These receptors originate from a female donor with breast cancer. Some clones in this sample may be carry-over from other donors' samples.

This chain joins TRBV27 and TRBJ2-7; D may be TRBD1 (5 bases). Trimming removed 8 bases at V and 3 bases at J, with 20 bases between. Germline values: CDR1 MNHEY, CDR2 SMNVEV (reference sequence). This CDR3 spans 15 amino acids. CDR3 in DNA: TGTGCCAGCGCCCGCAAACCGACAGAGAACTACGAGCAGTACTTC. This encodes CASARKPTENYEQYF.

This clonotype came up a few times. This may be a read error, as it is one base from a much larger clone. The V gene is TRBV10-3, the J gene TRBJ2-7; TRBD1 is a possible D gene (7 bases). V shed 0 bases and J shed 5 bases, with 20 bases lying between them. Germline assignment: CDR1 ENHRY and CDR2 SYGVKD. This CDR3 contains 17 residues. CDR3 DNA sequence: TGTGCCATCAGTGAGTCGATAGGGGGCGGGGTAAGGGACGAGCAGTACGTC. This translates into CAISESIGGGVRDEQYV.

This clonotype was counted many times. This chain joins TRBV18 and TRBJ1-4; 8 positions agree with TRBD1. Germline CDR1 KGHSH, CDR2 LQKENI. This CDR3 has 13 amino acids. Unmatched junction bases numbered 3, after V lost 7 bases and J lost 5 bases. CDR3 loop: CASLRDRNEKLFF. CDR3 sequence (DNA): TGTGCCAGCTTAAGGGACAGGAATGAAAAACTGTTTTTT.

On this clonotype: This could be a read error, since a much larger clone is one nucleotide away. The chain has TRBV11-2 and TRBJ2-7, with 7 bases that match TRBD1. V gave up 5 bases and J gave up 8 bases; unmatched junction bases: 12. Germline CDR1 SGHAT, CDR2 FQNNGV. The CDR3 is made up of 14 amino acids. CDR3 amino acids: CASSPGQVPDKQYF. CDR3 nucleotide sequence: TGTGCCAGCAGCCCCGGACAGGTCCCGGACAAGCAGTACTTC.

The chain uses TRBV5-5 and TRBJ2-5; maybe TRBD2 (5 bases). Germline lookup yields CDR1 SGHKS and CDR2 YYEKEE (reference sequence). The CDR3 sequence is 15 residues long. Trimming stripped 0 bases from V and 2 bases from J, with 11 bases between. DNA of the CDR3: TGTGCCAGCAGCTTGGGATGGAGGTTGCAAGAGACCCAGTACTTC. It specifies CASSLGWRLQETQYF.

The V call is TRBV18, the J call TRBJ1-5; 7 positions agree with TRBD1. Germline V gene lookup returns CDR1 KGHSH and CDR2 LQKENI. This CDR3 has 16 amino acids. With V trimmed by 6 bases and J by 3 bases, 11 bases remained unmatched. CDR3 sequence: CASSISPGQINQPQHF. CDR3 coding DNA: TGTGCCAGCTCGATAAGCCCGGGACAGATCAATCAGCCCCAGCATTTT.

The sample holds many counts of this clonotype. V usage is TRBV7-9 and J usage is TRBJ1-6, with unresolved D. CDR3 length: 14 amino acids. Germline CDR1 SEHNR, CDR2 FQNEAQ (reference sequence). V lost 2 bases and J 6 bases, leaving 8 bases between the germline ends. DNA of the CDR3: TGTGCCAGCAGCTTACTTGGCACTAATTCACCCCTCCACTTT. It yields the protein CASSLLGTNSPLHF.

This clonotype has only a few counts. The rearrangement uses TRBV11-2 and TRBJ2-7; 8 nucleotides line up with TRBD1. This CDR3 contains 13 residues. V gave up 8 bases and J gave up 7 bases; unmatched junction bases: 10. The germline V gene encodes CDR1 SGHAT and CDR2 FQNNGV. DNA for the CDR3: TGTGCCAGCGGTGGGCAGGGGGCGGGAGAGCAGTACTTC. Translated: CASGGQGAGEQYF. Variable domain in full (rest from reference TRBV11-2 and TRBJ2-7): EAGVAQSPRYKIIEKRQSVAFWCNPISGHATLYWYQQILGQGPKLLIQFQNNGVVDDSQLPKDRFSAERLKGVDSTLKIQPAKLEDSAVYLCASGGQGAGEQYFGPGTRLTVT.

The V call is TRBV6-9, the J call TRBJ1-6, with 9 positions matching TRBD1. V shed 7 bases, J shed 10 bases, and the junction held 17 bases outside the gene matches. Germline-derived CDR1 and CDR2 are MNHGY and SVAAGI. The CDR3 length is 17 residues. The CDR3 loop reads CASNQLQGAPASSPLHF. The CDR3 DNA is TGTGCCAGCAATCAGCTACAGGGGGCGCCGGCTAGCTCACCCCTCCACTTT.

This clonotype was observed a few times. The CDR3, as DNA: TGTGCCATCAGTGACGACAGGAACGAGCAGTACTTC. It yields the protein CAISDDRNEQYF. This chain links TRBV10-3 with TRBJ2-7; maybe TRBD1 (6 bases). The CDR3 is 12 residues long. Trimming pared 3 bases from V and 5 bases from J, leaving 8 bases between. The germline V gene encodes CDR1 ENHRY and CDR2 SYGVKD.

There are a few counts of this clonotype. V gene TRBV11-3 combines with J gene TRBJ2-5; 11 nucleotides line up with TRBD2. The CDR3 is 17 amino acids. With 2 bases clipped from V and 5 bases from J, the junction kept 10 bases outside the gene matches. Germline V gene lookup returns CDR1 SGHNT and CDR2 YENEEA. The CDR3 sequence: CASSLTPSSGRFETQYF. The CDR3 DNA reads as TGTGCCAGCAGCTTAACCCCCTCTAGCGGGAGGTTTGAGACCCAGTACTTC.

This clonotype occurred many times. The chain employs TRBV6-6 and TRBJ2-3; TRBD2 matches at 7 bases. This CDR3 is built from 15 residues. Germline trimming cut 2 bases from V and 1 base from J; bases unmatched to any gene: 3. The germline V gene has CDR1 MNHNY and CDR2 SVGAGI (reference sequence). The CDR3 sequence: CASSYGGSRTDTQYF. The CDR3 nucleotides read TGTGCCAGCAGTTACGGCGGGAGTCGCACAGATACGCAGTATTTT.

The chain joins TRBV12-3 or TRBV12-4 to TRBJ2-7; tentative D call: TRBD1 (8 bases). The CDR3 has 16 residues. V was clipped by 5 bases and J by 7 bases, with 24 bases between them. The CDR3 region is CASSRTGMSWGGEQYF. CDR3 DNA sequence: TGTGCCAGCAGTCGGACAGGGATGTCGTGGGGGGGGGAGCAGTACTTC.

This clonotype was counted at least ten times. The V and J genes are TRBV2 and TRBJ2-1; D may match TRBD1 or TRBD2 (6 bases each). V was trimmed by 6 bases and J by 3 bases, leaving 12 bases between them. Germline CDR1 is SNHLY and CDR2 is FYNNEI. The CDR3 consists of 14 residues. The CDR3 sequence: CASRRGDRYNEQFF. CDR3 DNA: TGTGCCAGCAGGAGGGGGGACCGCTACAATGAGCAGTTCTTC.

Notes on this clonotype: This may arise from a read error, as a much more abundant clone is one base away. The CDR3 DNA reads as TGCAGTGCTAGGGGAGGAGCTAGCGGGGTCGGCGGGCAGTACTTC. It encodes CSARGGASGVGGQYF. The chain employs TRBV20-1 and TRBJ2-7; 9 nucleotides line up with TRBD2. This CDR3 contains 15 residues. Per the germline V gene, CDR1 is DFQATT and CDR2 is SNEGSKA (reference sequence). V shed 3 bases and J 9 bases; nucleotides not matched to a gene: 15.

This clonotype has just a few counts. The chain employs TRBV12-3 or TRBV12-4 and TRBJ2-6; D could derive from TRBD1 or TRBD2 (5 bases each). This CDR3 has 18 residues. The V gene lost 3 bases and the J gene lost 0 bases, with 15 bases spanning the gap. Written as DNA, the CDR3 is TGTGCCAGCAGTTTTTTGCAGGGAGCGAGCTCTGGGGCCAACGTCCTGACTTTC. Translating gives CASSFLQGASSGANVLTF.

By proportion, this clonotype is medium-sized (0.01 to 0.1%). The chain uses TRBV7-9 and TRBJ2-3, with 8 bases that match TRBD2. Germline values: CDR1 SEHNR, CDR2 FQNEAQ (reference sequence). V lost 6 bases and J lost 2; bases outside the gene matches: 7. This CDR3 contains 15 residues. CDR3 sequence: CASSSREANTDTQYF. CDR3 sequence (DNA): TGTGCCAGCAGTTCGCGGGAGGCAAACACAGATACGCAGTATTTT. The complete variable domain, with remaining parts taken from reference TRBV7-9 and TRBJ2-3, reads DTGVSQNPRHKITKRGQNVTFRCDPISEHNRLYWYRQTLGQGPEFLTYFQNEAQLEKSRLLSDRFSAERPKGSFSTLEIQRTEQGDSAMYLCASSSREANTDTQYFGPGTRLTVL.

This clonotype was observed many times. The rearrangement joins TRBV7-8 to TRBJ2-1; perhaps TRBD2 as D (6 bases). The CDR3 consists of 17 residues. V was cut by 0 bases and J by 7 bases, with 19 bases left in between. Germline CDR1 reads SGHVS; CDR2 reads FQNEAQ. The CDR3, as DNA: TGTGCCAGCAGCTTAGCGCTTGGACTCGGGAGCTGGAATGAGCAGTTCTTC. This encodes CASSLALGLGSWNEQFF.

This clonotype has a count of ten or more. V usage is TRBV6-2 or TRBV6-3 and J usage is TRBJ2-7; D possibly matches TRBD1 or TRBD2 (5 bases each). The V end lost 6 bases, the J end lost 2 bases, and 11 bases lay between the germline ends. Germline V gene lookup returns CDR1 MNHEY and CDR2 SVGEGT. The CDR3 is made up of 13 amino acids. DNA for the CDR3: TGTGCCAGCAGGGATGGGGGACCCTACGAGCAGTACTTC. This encodes CASRDGGPYEQYF.

Many counts were recorded for this clonotype. The chain links TRBV20-1 to TRBJ2-1; TRBD2 matches 7 bases. CDR1 DFQATT and CDR2 SNEGSKA come from the germline V gene (reference sequence). The CDR3 runs to 15 residues. V lost 3 bases to trimming and J lost 7 bases; unmatched junction nucleotides: 12. The DNA for the CDR3 is TGCAGTGCTAGGGGGCGGGGGTTCCGTTGGAATGAGCAGTTCTTC. It specifies CSARGRGFRWNEQFF.